The present T cell receptor beta chain was sequenced within a study of blood T cell repertoires in COVID-19. TCRdb keeps only in-frame clones here, not all; method: immunoSEQ multiplex PCR. The data hold roughly 200,000 clones, with 82% observed a single time. The CDR3 has 15 amino acids. Between the trimmed V and J ends, which lost 6 bases and 0 bases, there was a span of 14 bases. CDR1 and CDR2 from the germline V gene are SNHLY and FYNNEI. This clone has a handful of counts. The rearrangement links TRBV2 to TRBJ2-5; D possibly corresponds to TRBD1 (6 bases). The specimen was PBMCs or T cells enriched from blood (not recorded which). This TCR was sampled from a woman aged 60-70 years with acute COVID-19. Here the CDR3 reads CASSLTGVYQETQYF. The CDR3 bases are TGTGCCAGCAGCTTGACAGGCGTATACCAAGAGACCCAGTACTTC.